A selection of T cell receptor beta chains follows, all from one sample in a study of control samples from healthy donors and cancer patients. Some clones are missing from TCRdb's copy, which holds only in-frame ones; the method was immunoSEQ multiplex PCR. This sample has roughly 76,000 clones, with approximately 94% found just once. The specimen sequenced was blood. These receptors came from a woman younger than 35 in good health. The CDR3 runs from the conserved cysteine through the conserved F or W. D genes are given only for firm matches. Clone size is stated in some rows and not others, as once, few, many or a class when expanded.

TRBD1	once	TRBJ1-1	TRBV29-1	TGCAGCGTTGATGTTGTAGGGGGCGCCTTT	CSVDVVGGAF
NA	NA	TRBJ2-2	TRBV9	TGTGCCAGCAGCGTAGGCCTAGGGGGGGGCACCGGGGAGCTGTTTTTT	CASSVGLGGGTGELFF
NA	once	TRBJ2-5	TRBV5-4	TGTGCCAGCAGTTACCCGGGTAGGCAAGAGACCCAGTACTTC	CASSYPGRQETQYF
TRBD1	NA	TRBJ1-6	TRBV6-5	TGTGCCAGCACCTTACAGGGGAGTAATTCACCCCTCCACTTT	CASTLQGSNSPLHF
TRBD2	NA	TRBJ2-3	TRBV7-3	TGTGCCAGCAGACAGACTAGCGGCACAGATACGCAGTATTTT	CASRQTSGTDTQYF
NA	NA	TRBJ1-2	TRBV15	TGTGCCACCAGCAGAGATAAAGGCCGGGCCCACAGGGGCTACACCTTC	CATSRDKGRAHRGYTF
NA	NA	TRBJ2-1	TRBV3-1/TRBV3-2	TGTGCCAGCAGCCAGCAGACGGGCCCAACACGTAATGAGCAGTTCTTC	CASSQQTGPTRNEQFF
TRBD2	few	TRBJ2-7	TRBV15	TGTGCCACCAGCAGCACTCGGGGGGTAAATTCCTACGAGCAGTACTTC	CATSSTRGVNSYEQYF
NA	NA	TRBJ1-1	TRBV7-9	TGTGCCAGCAGCGCCGGGACAACAACCCACACTGAAGCTTTCTTT	CASSAGTTTHTEAFF
TRBD2	NA	TRBJ2-2	TRBV18	TGTGCCAGCTCATTAACCGGGACTACCACCGGGGAGCTGTTTTTT	CASSLTGTTTGELFF
NA	NA	TRBJ2-1	TRBV5-1	TGCGCCAGCAGCCGACTAGAGGTGGGCAATGAGCAGTTCTTC	CASSRLEVGNEQFF
NA	medium-sized	TRBJ1-5	TRBV24-1	TGTGCCACCAGTGCGTTCAATCAGCCCCAGCATTTT	CATSAFNQPQHF
NA	once	TRBJ2-1	TRBV20-1	TGCAGTCCTCCCTCGGGAGAGCAGTTCTTC	CSPPSGEQFF
NA	NA	TRBJ2-3	TRBV7-3	TGTGCCAGCAGCTTTGCCGGAAGATCTAGCACAGATACGCAGTATTTT	CASSFAGRSSTDTQYF
TRBD1	NA	TRBJ2-2	TRBV9	TGTGCCAGCAGCCCCCAAGGAACCGGACAGGTTTCTGAGGCCGGGGAGCTGTTTTTT	CASSPQGTGQVSEAGELFF
NA	NA	TRBJ2-2	TRBV12-5	TGTGCTAGTGGTTTGAGGACCGGGGAGCTGTTTTTT	CASGLRTGELFF
NA	NA	TRBJ1-2	TRBV2	TGTGCCAGCAGTGAGGTCAACTCCTATGGCTACACCTTC	CASSEVNSYGYTF
NA	NA	TRBJ1-4	TRBV25-1	TGTGCCAGCAGTGATAACAGTGGTAATGAAAAACTGTTTTTT	CASSDNSGNEKLFF
TRBD1	NA	TRBJ2-7	TRBV6-5	TGTGCCAGCAACACAAGGGCAGGGGGTTACGAGCAGTACTTC	CASNTRAGGYEQYF
NA	NA	TRBJ1-5	TRBV11-2	TGTGCCAGCAGCCCCGGGACGGCTAATCAGCCCCAGCATTTT	CASSPGTANQPQHF
NA	NA	TRBJ2-7	TRBV5-8	TGTGCCAGCAGCTTGACCAGGCCGGGGGAGCAGTACTTC	CASSLTRPGEQYF
NA	NA	TRBJ2-2	TRBV5-1	TGCGCCAGCAGACTGGGGCCAGGAACCGGGGAGCTGTTTTTT	CASRLGPGTGELFF
TRBD1	NA	TRBJ2-5	TRBV5-6	TGTGCCAGCAGCGGCGACAGGGATGAGACCCAGTACTTC	CASSGDRDETQYF
TRBD1	NA	TRBJ1-1	TRBV5-5	TGTGCCAGCAGCAATAGACAGGGAAACACTGAAGCTTTCTTT	CASSNRQGNTEAFF
NA	once	TRBJ1-1	TRBV27	TGTGCCAGCAGGTCGTTTGCGAACCCGGGGGGGGCTGAAGCTTTCTTT	CASRSFANPGGAEAFF
TRBD1	NA	TRBJ2-3	TRBV25-1	TGTGCCAGCAGTGTGACAGGGGGCACAGATACGCAGTATTTT	CASSVTGGTDTQYF
TRBD1	NA	TRBJ1-1	TRBV7-8	TGTGCCAGCAGCTTTGAGCCGGGACAGGGGAACACTGAAGCTTTCTTT	CASSFEPGQGNTEAFF
NA	NA	TRBJ2-1	TRBV2	TGTGCCAGCAGTGAGTCTCTCACAGGTCTAGCCTACAATGAGCAGTTCTTC	CASSESLTGLAYNEQFF
TRBD1	NA	TRBJ2-7	TRBV18	TGTGCCAGCTCACCCGTCGTAACCGGGACAGGGTACGAGCAGTACTTC	CASSPVVTGTGYEQYF
NA	NA	TRBJ1-4	TRBV18	TGTGCCAGCTCACCTCAGGGCGGCGAAAAACTGTTTTTT	CASSPQGGEKLFF
NA	few	TRBJ1-4	TRBV7-2	TGTGCCAGCAGCTTAGTTTTTTCGGGGAAAAATGAAAAACTGTTTTTT	CASSLVFSGKNEKLFF
TRBD2	NA	TRBJ2-7	TRBV7-8	TGTGCCAGCAGCTTTAGCGGGACTGGTTACGAGCAGTACTTC	CASSFSGTGYEQYF
NA	few	TRBJ1-1	TRBV7-9	TGTGCCAGCAGCTTAGAAGGGCTATTGGCTTTCTTT	CASSLEGLLAFF
TRBD1	NA	TRBJ1-6	TRBV7-9	TGTGCCAGCAGCCAGACAGGGGAGTATTCACCCCTCCACTTT	CASSQTGEYSPLHF
NA	NA	TRBJ2-2	TRBV5-4	TGTGCCAGCAGCTTTTTTGGGGGGGCGGCCGGGGAGCTGTTTTTT	CASSFFGGAAGELFF
NA	NA	TRBJ1-3	TRBV28	TGTGCCAGCAGTTTAGAAGTGATCTCTGGAAACACCATATATTTT	CASSLEVISGNTIYF
TRBD1	NA	TRBJ1-2	TRBV5-1	TGCGCCAGCAGCTGGTTAGGGACAGGGGGCGCGGACGACTATGGCTACACCTTC	CASSWLGTGGADDYGYTF
NA	NA	TRBJ1-3	TRBV3-1/TRBV3-2	TGTGCCAGCAGCCTCAAATCAGGGGCTGGAAACACCATATATTTT	CASSLKSGAGNTIYF
NA	NA	TRBJ2-3	TRBV4-3	TGCGCCAGCAGCCAAGATTTGGGTGTAACCCCAGATACGCAGTATTTT	CASSQDLGVTPDTQYF
NA	NA	TRBJ2-1	TRBV28	TGTGCCAGCAGCCCCAGGGGCGCCGGGACGAATGAGCAGTTCTTC	CASSPRGAGTNEQFF
TRBD2	NA	TRBJ2-3	TRBV5-1	TGCGCCAGCAGCTTGTTTAGCGGGGCTAGCACAGATACGCAGTATTTT	CASSLFSGASTDTQYF
NA	NA	TRBJ1-1	TRBV6-6	TGTGCCAGCAGGTCACCGGGACAAGAAGCTTTCTTT	CASRSPGQEAFF
TRBD1	NA	TRBJ1-5	TRBV27	TGTGCCAGCAGTTTAGTCAGGGGGGATCAGCCCCAGCATTTT	CASSLVRGDQPQHF